A single sample is the source of the 15 T cell receptor beta chains below, sequenced in a study of control samples from healthy donors and cancer patients. The assay was immunoSEQ multiplex PCR, and TCRdb's table has in-frame clones only and misses some. The table includes tens of thousands of clones, less than 90% detected once. Sequencing was carried out using blood. These receptors were taken from an older woman in good health.

The chain carries TRBV18 and TRBJ2-5; TRBD2 matches at 9 bases. The ends lost 5 bases at V and 5 bases at J; junction bases unmatched: 6. Germline CDR1 KGHSH, CDR2 LQKENI. This CDR3 is built from 14 residues. CDR3 amino acids: CASSAVAGDETQYF. CDR3 nucleotides: TGTGCCAGCTCAGCGGTAGCGGGAGACGAGACCCAGTACTTC.

The rearrangement uses TRBV24-1 and TRBJ2-3; 8 bases are a match to TRBD1. With V trimmed by 2 bases and J by 6 bases, 6 bases remained unmatched. Per the germline V gene, CDR1 is KGHDR and CDR2 is SFDVKD. The CDR3 loop spans 15 amino acids. CDR3 loop: CATSDSQNRGDTQYF. CDR3 bases: TGTGCCACCAGTGATTCCCAAAACAGGGGGGATACGCAGTATTTT.

The rearrangement links TRBV15 to TRBJ1-3; possible D gene TRBD1, 6 bases. CDR1 LNHNV and CDR2 YYDKDF come from the germline V gene (reference sequence). The ends were cut back, 3 bases at V and 0 bases at J, with 9 bases in the middle. This CDR3 has 15 residues. The CDR3 reads CATSSGGSSGNTIYF. In DNA, the CDR3 is TGTGCCACCAGCAGTGGGGGCTCCTCTGGAAACACCATATATTTT.

This clone was picked up one time. This sequence joins TRBV19 and TRBJ1-5, with D perhaps matching TRBD1 (6 bases). Trimming took off 3 bases at V and 5 bases at J, with 17 bases between the two ends. Per the germline V gene, CDR1 is LNHDA and CDR2 is SQIVND (reference sequence). The CDR3 contains 16 residues. The CDR3 loop reads CASSIRGWDTYQPQHF. CDR3 coding DNA: TGTGCCAGTAGTATTCGGGGGTGGGACACATATCAGCCCCAGCATTTT. The entire variable domain, with the rest obtained from reference TRBV19 and TRBJ1-5, is as follows: DGGITQSPKYLFRKEGQNVTLSCEQNLNHDAMYWYRQDPGQGLRLIYYSQIVNDFQKGDIAEGYSVSREKKESFPLTVTSAQKNPTAFYLCASSIRGWDTYQPQHFGDGTRLSIL.

The gene calls are TRBV6-5 and TRBJ1-5; D is uncertain. Looked up from germline, CDR1 is MNHEY and CDR2 is SVGAGI. The CDR3 contains 13 residues. V lost 5 bases and J 2 bases, leaving 7 bases between the germline ends. The CDR3 DNA sequence: TGTGCCAGCAGTCTAGACGGCAATCAGCCCCAGCATTTT. As protein: CASSLDGNQPQHF.

This chain connects TRBV11-2 to TRBJ1-5; unclear D gene. The V and J ends lost 1 base and 7 bases respectively, with 8 bases between them. The CDR3 is 13 amino acids. Per the germline V gene, CDR1 is SGHAT and CDR2 is FQNNGV. The CDR3 here is CASSLVPGQPQHF. CDR3 sequence (DNA): TGTGCCAGCAGCTTAGTCCCCGGGCAGCCCCAGCATTTT.

This chain uses TRBV6-2 or TRBV6-3 with TRBJ1-5; D is possibly TRBD1 (5 bases). CDR3 length equals 13 residues. Germline V gives CDR1 MNHEY, CDR2 SVGEGT. Trimming stripped 2 bases from V and 6 bases from J, with 8 bases between. The CDR3, as DNA: TGTGCCAGCAGTTACCTGGGGGGTCAGCCCCAGCATTTT. Translated, it gives CASSYLGGQPQHF.

The chain links TRBV23-1 to TRBJ2-3, with 12 nucleotides matching TRBD1. TRBV23-1 is an ORF, and what it does is uncertain. CDR3 length: 19 amino acids. V trimming: 8 bases; J trimming: 1 base; junction bases outside the gene matches: 16. CDR3 region: CASGEWRGTGGGCTDTQYF. CDR3 nucleotide sequence: TGCGCCAGCGGAGAATGGAGGGGGACAGGGGGCGGGTGCACAGATACGCAGTATTTT.

The J gene is TRBJ2-6, the V gene TRBV6-5; D call uncertain. The germline gives CDR1 MNHEY, CDR2 SVGAGI. Trimming pared 7 bases from V and 4 bases from J, leaving 11 bases between. The CDR3 totals 14 residues. The CDR3 here is CASTSVRGANVLTF. CDR3 DNA sequence: TGTGCCAGCACCTCGGTACGAGGGGCCAACGTCCTGACTTTC.

The chain couples TRBV29-1 to TRBJ1-5; weak D call: TRBD1 (5 bases). Trimming took off 7 bases at V and 6 bases at J, with 16 bases between the two ends. Germline V gives CDR1 SQVTM, CDR2 ANQGSEA. The CDR3 extends over 13 amino acids. The chain's CDR3 is CSAVRGTGQPQHF. The CDR3, as DNA: TGCAGCGCAGTGCGGGGGACGGGTCAGCCCCAGCATTTT.

As regards this clone: This sample includes further DNA sequences coding for the same CDR3. CDR3: CAWSVPPNTGELFF. DNA for the CDR3: TGTGCCTGGAGTGTACCACCGAACACCGGGGAGCTGTTTTTT. This rearrangement joins TRBV30 to TRBJ2-2, with D uncertain. Trimming left V 0 bases short and J 0 bases short, with 5 bases between. Germline values: CDR1 GTSNPN, CDR2 SVGIG (reference sequence). The CDR3 totals 14 residues.

V gene TRBV7-6 combines with J gene TRBJ2-1; 15 nucleotides match TRBD2. This CDR3 comprises 15 residues. Trimming cost V 5 bases and J 10 bases; bases outside gene matches: 6. Per the germline V gene, CDR1 is SGHVS and CDR2 is FNYEAQ. The CDR3 reads CASSPRGTSGGEQFF. DNA for the CDR3: TGTGCCAGCAGCCCGAGAGGGACTAGCGGGGGGGAGCAGTTCTTC.

This clone was detected only once. This chain connects TRBV10-3 to TRBJ1-2; tentative D call: TRBD1 (6 bases). CDR1 and CDR2 from the germline V gene are ENHRY and SYGVKD. V lost 4 bases and J 4 bases, leaving 10 bases between the germline ends. This CDR3 contains 13 residues. CDR3 loop: CAISGGGGYGYTF. The CDR3, as DNA: TGTGCCATCAGTGGGGGGGGCGGCTATGGCTACACCTTC.

The chain uses TRBV4-1 and TRBJ2-4; D is uncertain. There are 16 residues in the CDR3. Germline V gene lookup returns CDR1 MGHRA and CDR2 YSYEKL. V was trimmed by 0 bases and J by 0 bases, leaving 9 bases between them. CDR3: CASSQEFRLAKNIQYF. Written as DNA, the CDR3 is TGCGCCAGCAGCCAAGAATTTCGGTTAGCCAAAAACATTCAGTACTTC.

The V call is TRBV20-1, the J call TRBJ2-7; 10 nucleotides line up with TRBD2. Per germline, CDR1 DFQATT and CDR2 SNEGSKA (reference sequence). The CDR3 is 13 amino acids. Trimming removed 3 bases from V and 5 bases from J; junction bases left unmatched: 4. CDR3 bases: TGCAGTGCTAGTTCCCTAGCGGGGGACGAGCAGTACTTC. It translates to CSASSLAGDEQYF.